A selection of T cell receptor beta chains follows, all from one sample in a study of early T cells in non-severe SARS-CoV-2 infection. Via MiXCR, TCRdb re-called the 5' RACE reads, giving one row per CDR3 protein. The repertoire holds about 97,000 distinct CDR3 sequences, about 11% seen once, with roughly 5% in the top ten. The sequencing here drew on whole blood, taken at baseline. Receptors were obtained from an adult who was a healthcare worker with PCR-confirmed SARS-CoV-2 infection or an uninfected control (not recorded which). Each CDR3 is given with its conserved first and last residue. Each record gives: J gene, V gene, clone size, D gene, CDR3 DNA, CDR3 protein. D genes are given only for firm matches. Clone size is given for some rows only: seen once, a few or many times, or a class if the clone is expanded.

>TRBJ1-4|TRBV7-9|.|.
TGTGCCAGCCTAAGAGGGGGACCTAATGAAAAACTGTTTTTT
CASLRGGPNEKLFF
>TRBJ1-6|TRBV6-5|few|TRBD1
TGTGCCAGCAGTTACACCCCGGACAGGGTGAATTCACCCCTCCACTTT
CASSYTPDRVNSPLHF
>TRBJ2-5|TRBV7-2|few|TRBD2
TGTGCCAGCAGCTCCGGCTGGGAGGGCGCGGAGACCCAGTACTTC
CASSSGWEGAETQYF
>TRBJ1-4|TRBV29-1|few|.
TGCAGCGTGGAGACAGTGGGCAGTGAAAAACTGTTTTTT
CSVETVGSEKLFF
>TRBJ2-3|TRBV10-3|.|TRBD1
TGTGCCATAGGCCGGGACAGGGGACCAGATACGCAGTATTTT
CAIGRDRGPDTQYF
>TRBJ2-1|TRBV9|few|TRBD2
TGTGCCAGCAGCGTAGATGCGGGAGCGTACAATGAGCAGTTCTTC
CASSVDAGAYNEQFF
>TRBJ2-2|TRBV19|many|.
TGTGCCAGTAGTCGCCAAGGGTCTAACACCGGGGAGCTGTTTTTT
CASSRQGSNTGELFF
>TRBJ1-6|TRBV30|few|TRBD1
TGTGCCTGGAACCCGACAGGGTGGTATTCACCCCTCCACTTT
CAWNPTGWYSPLHF
>TRBJ2-7|TRBV6-2/TRBV6-3|few|TRBD2
TGTGCCAGCGAGGTAGCGGGAGCGAATTCCTACGAGCAGTACTTC
CASEVAGANSYEQYF
>TRBJ2-3|TRBV7-2|few|.
TGTGCCAGCAGCCTCCGATCGGATACGCAGTATTTT
CASSLRSDTQYF
>TRBJ1-2|TRBV14|few|.
TGTGCCAGCAGCCAAGAACGTAGCGCGGCGGGGTATGGCTACACCTTC
CASSQERSAAGYGYTF
>TRBJ1-1|TRBV29-1|few|.
TGCAGCGTTGAAGATGAGTTTGGGGCTTTCTTT
CSVEDEFGAFF
>TRBJ1-1|TRBV7-9|.|.
TGTGCCAGCAGCCTCCAACCTCGTACTGAAGCTTTCTTT
CASSLQPRTEAFF
>TRBJ2-6|TRBV12-3/TRBV12-4|many|TRBD2
TGTGCCAGCAGTTTCGCTAAGGCTAGCGGAGCGAGGGCCAACGTCCTGACTTTC
CASSFAKASGARANVLTF
>TRBJ2-1|TRBV30|.|TRBD1
TGTGCCTGGAGTGCCGGACAGGGTAACAATGAGCAGTTCTTC
CAWSAGQGNNEQFF
>TRBJ2-1|TRBV5-1|.|.
TGCGCCAGCAGGGATTTTGGGGGGGCGTACTACAATGAGCAGTTCTTC
CASRDFGGAYYNEQFF
>TRBJ1-1|TRBV20-1|.|TRBD1
TGCAGTGCCAGACAGGGGGTCCTGAACACTGAAGCTTTCTTT
CSARQGVLNTEAFF
>TRBJ2-3|TRBV11-3|.|TRBD2
TGTGCCAGCAGCTCGGGGGCCGGGACTAGAAGCACAGATACGCAGTATTTT
CASSSGAGTRSTDTQYF
>TRBJ2-1|TRBV7-7|many|TRBD2
TGTGCCAGCAGCCAACTCCGGACTAGCGTCAATGAGCAGTTCTTC
CASSQLRTSVNEQFF
>TRBJ2-4|TRBV19|few|TRBD2
TGTGCCAGTAGGGCAAATTGGGGGGGAGGACACATTCAGTACTTC
CASRANWGGGHIQYF
>TRBJ2-3|TRBV20-1|.|TRBD2
TGCAGTGCTATCGAACTAGCGGGGACAAGGACAGATACGCAGTATTTT
CSAIELAGTRTDTQYF
>TRBJ1-1|TRBV6-5|many|.
TGTGCCAGCAGTTACGTGGGGGGCGCGGTTGCTTTCTTT
CASSYVGGAVAFF
>TRBJ2-7|TRBV6-7|many|.
TGTGCCAGCAGTAAGAGGCCACCGAGCTCCTACGAGCAGTACTTC
CASSKRPPSSYEQYF
>TRBJ2-7|TRBV7-9|many|TRBD1
TGTGCCAGCAGCATCACAGGGGGCGCGATGCACGAGCAGTACTTC
CASSITGGAMHEQYF
>TRBJ1-2|TRBV6-1|few|.
TGTGCCAGCAAGGGTGGTGTCTATGGCTACACCTTC
CASKGGVYGYTF
>TRBJ2-7|TRBV5-1|.|.
TGCGCCAGCAGCTTGAATGGGCAGACCTACGAGCAGTACTTC
CASSLNGQTYEQYF
>TRBJ2-5|TRBV7-2|.|.
TGTGCCAGCAGCACACCGACAGTATACCAAGAGACCCAGTACTTC
CASSTPTVYQETQYF
>TRBJ2-7|TRBV4-1|.|.
TGCGCCAGCAGCCAAGAAAAAGGACGGATCTCCTACGAGCAGTACTTC
CASSQEKGRISYEQYF
>TRBJ2-6|TRBV10-3|few|TRBD1
TGTGCCACCGAAGGACAGGGGCCTGGGGCCAACGTCCTGACTTTC
CATEGQGPGANVLTF
>TRBJ1-1|TRBV27|many|TRBD1
TGTGCCAGCAGTCTTCGACAGGGAGGGCGCGTGAACACTGAAGCTTTCTTT
CASSLRQGGRVNTEAFF
>TRBJ1-2|TRBV19|many|.
TGTGCCAGTAGTATCCTCCGGGTGGATGGCTACACCTTC
CASSILRVDGYTF
>TRBJ2-7|TRBV20-1|few|TRBD1
TGCAGTGCTACCCGGGACAGGGGCTACGAGCAGTACTTC
CSATRDRGYEQYF
>TRBJ2-3|TRBV10-1|.|TRBD2
TGCGCCAGCAGTGAGTCCCAGCGGGGTACGCAGTATTTT
CASSESQRGTQYF
>TRBJ1-6|TRBV29-1|.|.
TGCAGCGTTGGTGCGGAGTCTGGGTCACCCCTCCACTTT
CSVGAESGSPLHF
>TRBJ1-4|TRBV9|.|.
TGTGCCAGCAGCCCATCCCAGTCGTACGATGAAAAACTGTTTTTT
CASSPSQSYDEKLFF
>TRBJ2-3|TRBV10-1|few|TRBD1
TGCGCCAGCAGTCCGGACAGGTCCACAGATACGCAGTATTTT
CASSPDRSTDTQYF
>TRBJ1-2|TRBV30|.|TRBD1
TGTGCCTGGAGCCGACAGGGGGACTATGGCTACACCTTC
CAWSRQGDYGYTF
>TRBJ1-5|TRBV20-1|.|.
TGCAGTGCTAGAGACGATCCCGGATGGAATCAGCCCCAGCATTTT
CSARDDPGWNQPQHF
>TRBJ2-2|TRBV6-5|.|.
TGTGCCAGCAGGCGGGACCCGAACACCGGGGAGCTGTTTTTT
CASRRDPNTGELFF
>TRBJ2-7|TRBV7-8|many|.
TGTGCCAGCGGTACAGGGGAGGGCGAGCAGTACTTC
CASGTGEGEQYF
>TRBJ2-2|TRBV2|few|.
TGTGCCAGCAGTGTGCCGGGGGGGGAGCTGTTTTTT
CASSVPGGELFF
>TRBJ2-3|TRBV20-1|.|.
TGCAGTGCTAGAGATACGAACACAGATACGCAGTATTTT
CSARDTNTDTQYF
>TRBJ2-5|TRBV4-2|few|TRBD2
TGTGCCAGCAGCCAAGAGGCTTCCCAGCGGGAGAGGCCAACCCCATATGGGACCCAGTACTTC
CASSQEASQRERPTPYGTQYF
>TRBJ1-2|TRBV20-1|.|.
TGCAGTGCGGGTCAGGGGAGTCACAATGGCTACACCTTC
CSAGQGSHNGYTF
>TRBJ2-1|TRBV5-1|.|TRBD2
TGCGCCAGCAGCTTAAGCGGGGTACAGTTCTTC
CASSLSGVQFF
>TRBJ2-5|TRBV7-9|few|.
TGTGCCAGCAGCTCGCCTGCTTCGGAGACCCAGTACTTC
CASSSPASETQYF
>TRBJ1-1|TRBV12-3/TRBV12-4|.|.
TGTGCCAGCAGTCCCACCAGGGATACTGAAGCTTTCTTT
CASSPTRDTEAFF
>TRBJ1-2|TRBV12-3/TRBV12-4|few|TRBD1
TGTGCCAGCAGTCTCACAGGGGATGGCTACACCTTC
CASSLTGDGYTF
>TRBJ1-1|TRBV11-2|.|TRBD1
TGTGCCAGCAGCTTAGGGGACAGCTTGAACACTGAAGCTTTCTTT
CASSLGDSLNTEAFF
>TRBJ2-2|TRBV29-1|.|TRBD1
TGCAGCGTGACAGGGACCACCGGGGAGCTGTTTTTT
CSVTGTTGELFF
>TRBJ2-1|TRBV6-1|few|.
TGTGCCAGCAGTGGACTAATAGGACGCAATGAGCAGTTCTTC
CASSGLIGRNEQFF
>TRBJ1-4|TRBV18|few|.
TGTGCCAGCTCACTTAGGGGGAATGGAGAAGAAAAACTGTTTTTT
CASSLRGNGEEKLFF
>TRBJ2-3|TRBV29-1|many|TRBD2
TGCAGCGTTGAAGAGAGCGGGGGAGATACGCAGTATTTT
CSVEESGGDTQYF
>TRBJ2-7|TRBV5-1|.|TRBD1
TGCGCCAGCAGCTTGGCCTCAGGACAGGGGGCAGCCGAGCAGTACTTC
CASSLASGQGAAEQYF
>TRBJ1-2|TRBV5-6|many|.
TGTGCCAGCAGCTTAGGGGGGCGCAACTATGGCTACACCTTC
CASSLGGRNYGYTF